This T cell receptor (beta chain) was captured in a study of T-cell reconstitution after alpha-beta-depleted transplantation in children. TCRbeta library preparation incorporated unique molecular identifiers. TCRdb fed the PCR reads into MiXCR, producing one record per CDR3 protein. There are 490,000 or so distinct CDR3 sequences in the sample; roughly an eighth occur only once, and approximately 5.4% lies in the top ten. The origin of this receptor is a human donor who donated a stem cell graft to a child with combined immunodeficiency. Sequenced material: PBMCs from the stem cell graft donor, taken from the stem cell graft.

The CDR3 here is CASSTGQGIVKTQYF. The DNA for the CDR3 is TGTGCCAGCAGTACCGGACAGGGAATCGTGAAGACCCAGTACTTC. V gene TRBV7-2 combines with J gene TRBJ2-5; the match to TRBD1 covers 8 bases. CDR1 SGHTA and CDR2 FQGNSA come from the germline V gene. There are 15 residues in the CDR3. The J segment lost 6 bases and the V segment lost 6 bases, leaving 12 bases of the junction unmatched.